This T cell receptor beta chain was documented in a study of cytomegalovirus exposure and HLA in healthy donors (TCRdb year 2017). In terms of the full investigation: According to an earlier analysis of a few hundred of the donors, some 180 million T cells yielded 117 million unique TCR beta sequences and 250 to 350 Gb of sequence data. An early release covering over 500 HLA-typed donors comprised approximately 290 gigabases of sequencing data and approximately 80 million unique TCR sequences. The genetic ancestry cluster associated with self-reported Caucasian donors included roughly four fifths of the roughly 400 genotyped donors. The aim of the study was to test whether cataloging public T cell receptors could identify signatures of past pathogen exposure. The T cell repertoires of 550 to 850 subjects were profiled by immunosequencing and related to cytomegalovirus serostatus. Besides the first cohort of under 700 subjects, a separate validation cohort made up of 90 to 150 different subjects was used. To predict cytomegalovirus infection status, the study combined high-throughput TCR immunosequencing, statistical association of individual TCRs with disease status, and machine learning. A later analysis re-examined previously published TCR beta repertoires from about 670 donors and added high-resolution HLA genotyping to investigate patterns of TCR occurrence. The later analysis used no new phenotypic data to find candidate immune exposures, relying instead on TCR beta sequences and their occurrence across donors. An earlier analysis of some 600 of the donors applied high-throughput TCR beta sequencing to assess whether each TCR beta V gene segment acted as functional or pseudogenic. Donor age, sex, ethnicity and CMV serostatus were compiled together with the repertoire data. In a later genetic analysis, genome-wide SNP genotypes for 398 of the 666 donors were used, and that subset was treated as a discovery cohort. All discovery cohort repertoires had been generated using a single sequencing platform. HLA typing included class I and class II loci at four-digit resolution. The number of donors typed differed by locus, with about 629-630 for A, B, C, DRB1 and DQB1, about 500 for DQA1, 606 for DPA1, and over 400 for DPB1. Roughly 5 DR-DQ haplotypes were treated as single units for association and clustering because of strong linkage in the cohort. Across around 400 genotyped donors of the cohort, an average of approximately 240,000 unique TCR beta nucleotide sequences per donor were sequenced, and approximately 17% of those sequences were non-productive.

Results and caveats for the whole study, not just this receptor: In vitro tests confirmed that a few of the cytomegalovirus-associated TCR beta chains recognize cytomegalovirus antigens. A later genetic analysis associated a missense DCLRE1C variant with V-gene and J-gene trimming of TCR beta chains, and an independent cohort replicated the association. Assigning TCR associations to individual alleles was difficult when HLA alleles, especially DR and DQ, strongly co-occurred. Presence/absence analyses assumed roughly uniform sequencing depth across donors, an assumption that may not hold. In a later analysis, several top co-occurrence clusters were reported to appear linked to parvovirus B19, influenza, CMV and Epstein-Barr virus. According to a later analysis, TCR association rates differed among HLA loci, with DRB1 alleles showing the most associated TCRs and HLA-C alleles showing the fewest. Linkage disequilibrium might explain the correlated functional status among segregating V segments, but an unknown experimental factor could not be ruled out. The authors suggested that the approach could potentially be generalized to other disease states and immunological phenotypes. In a later analysis, HLA-associated TCR beta chains were found to be more clonally expanded and to have lower generation probabilities than equally common non-associated chains. Because counts were too low, 15 to 20 rarely observed V segments, including chromosome 9 orphons, were excluded from the earlier analysis of under 650 of the donors. According to a later analysis, most CMV-associated TCR beta chains appeared to be HLA-restricted, and the HLA associations seemed to be driven largely by CMV exposure. While some public TCRs were present in many individuals, most TCR sequences turned up only very rarely across donors. An earlier analysis of 587 of the donors showed that most TCR beta V segments appeared in productive rearrangements either about 87% or about 30% of the time, which broadly matched IMGT annotations. A later genetic analysis reported fewer N-insertions in productive TCRs among donors in an Asian-associated ancestry cluster than the approximately 700-donor mean. The sequencing pipeline was judged likely to have produced a cluster of highly shared sequence variants as a technical artifact. In a later analysis, 15,000 to 20,000 TCR beta sequences were associated with specific HLA alleles at a false discovery rate of 0.05. Because HLA typing was missing for some donors at each locus, association tests included only the typed subset. The only immune exposure information available for the cohort was CMV serostatus. The 87-base-pair reads could not distinguish some IMGT-functional V segments, including TRBV6-2 and TRBV6-3, so those segments were excluded. In the study, some 160 TCR beta chains were listed as associated with cytomegalovirus. A further reported finding was that TCR beta sequences accurately predicted the HLA-A and HLA-B alleles for most subjects in the first cohort. The cohort was sequenced for TCR beta chains only, and without alpha or paired-chain data the features that could be detected were limited. In both the original and validation cohorts, the classifier was reported to diagnose cytomegalovirus status with high specificity and sensitivity.

The library came from the immunoSEQ multiplex PCR assay. For the multiplex PCR, a mixture combining 60 forward primers for TCR Vbeta segments and 13 reverse primers for TCR Jbeta segments was used. A multiplex PCR assay on genomic DNA amplified the CDR3 region of rearranged TCR beta genes. Amplified TCR beta libraries were sequenced as 87-base-pair reads on the Illumina HiSeq System. The original pipeline was this. In a later analysis, 77 million or so unique TCR beta chains were counted across the approximately 640 repertoires, and roughly 11 million of these chains were shared by at least two donors. To remove PCR and sequencing errors, raw reads were error-corrected and collapsed into unique sequences using a nearest-neighbor algorithm that merged closely related sequences. V, D and J gene segments were assigned by aligning CDR3 sequences to IMGT reference sequences. For a sequence to be retained, a match of at least six nucleotides to both a V gene segment and a J gene segment was required. Rearrangements were called productive when the CDR3 lacked stop codons and stayed in frame with V and J; all others were non-productive. Following IMGT convention, CDR3 was defined as the stretch from the second conserved V-encoded cysteine up to the conserved J-encoded phenylalanine. Sequences without an unambiguous match to a single V gene segment were excluded from the earlier analysis of several hundred of the donors. In an earlier analysis of about 590 of the donors, a V segment was called functional when productive rearrangements were above 56.7%, and segregating when the standard deviation between donors exceeded 5%. A statistical classification framework was built to diagnose cytomegalovirus status from the catalog of TCR beta chain sequences. In a later analysis, TCR nucleotide sequences were compared against IMGT/GENE-DB human TR gene sequences so that V and J genes could be assigned. Using the TCRdist pipeline, a later analysis assigned CDR3 sequences along with most-parsimonious VDJ recombination scenarios. A later analysis defined each TCR beta chain by its CDR3 amino acid sequence plus V-gene family, and excluded reads lacking a unique V-gene family. To address suspected cross-contamination and a sequencing artifact, a later analysis removed around 590 highly shared, low-generation-probability nucleotide sequences. In a later analysis, a clonal expansion index for each public chain was calculated from normalized within-repertoire ranks of inferred template counts. In a later analysis, generation probabilities were computed with a VDJ recombination model fitted to out-of-frame rearrangements, and the resulting probabilities were checked against IGoR. In a later analysis, hypergeometric tests were used to score TCR-TCR, TCR-HLA and TCR-CMV co-occurrence, with a repertoire-size bias correction applied to TCR pairs. False discovery rates were estimated in a later analysis by permuting HLA or CMV assignments 20 times. In a later analysis, co-occurring TCRs were grouped with DBSCAN, and TCRdist sequence similarity was added when clustering was performed within HLA-allele-positive subsets. Co-occurrence clustering excluded repertoires with fewer than 30,000 or more than 120,000 public chains, plus five with anomalous nucleotide sharing. TCRdb took this table from immuneACCESS and kept in-frame rearrangements with V and J called. Such tables lack part of the clones; where checked against another copy, unresolved V genes explain under half of the gap, and the rest is unexplained. V and J calls and clone size come straight from that table; D and trimming were deduced from the DNA. The sample table records 60,000 to 90,000 clones; around 70% of these occur just once. The top ten clones comprise approximately 7.6% of the sample.

For this clone: The clone's antigen remains unknown. No base qualities exist here, and no much larger clone lies one base off it.

Taken from cysteine to phenylalanine, the CDR3 has 13 residues. The only DNA kept is the CDR3, 39 bases in frame from the first base. Trimming removed 5 bases from V and 6 bases from J; the gene matches leave 7 bases unexplained. From a lookup of the germline V gene, CDR1 and CDR2 are SGHRS and YFSETQ. The cohort comprised 666 healthy bone marrow donors. Cohort members were all nominally healthy when sampled, although unrecorded immune exposures were likely present. The donor tested CMV seropositive, placing the donor among the approximately 290 seropositive members of the cohort. A peripheral blood sample was collected from each donor, and TCR beta sequencing was performed on peripheral blood mononuclear cells. The Qiagen DNeasy Blood Extraction Kit was used to extract genomic DNA from the blood cell samples.

Recombination connected TRBV5-1 to TRBJ1-1; 7 junctional bases match TRBD1. Material: PBMCs. The receptor comes from a man in his forties or fifties in good health and CMV-seropositive. The sequence in DNA is TGCGCCAGCAGTGAGGGGGCGACGTCTGAAGCTTTCTTT. Its coded protein is CASSEGATSEAFF.